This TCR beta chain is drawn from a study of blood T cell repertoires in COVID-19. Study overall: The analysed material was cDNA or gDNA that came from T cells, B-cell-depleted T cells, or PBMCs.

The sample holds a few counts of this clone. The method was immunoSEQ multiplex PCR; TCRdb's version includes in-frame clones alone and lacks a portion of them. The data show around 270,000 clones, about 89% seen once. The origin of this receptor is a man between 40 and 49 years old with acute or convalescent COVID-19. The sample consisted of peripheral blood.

In nucleotides, the CDR3 is TGTGCCTGGAGCGGTCGGACAATTTCACCCCTCCACTTT. Translation: CAWSGRTISPLHF. The V gene is TRBV30, the J gene TRBJ1-6; D perhaps matches TRBD1 (5 bases). V shed 3 bases and J shed 9 bases, with 12 bases lying between them. Looked up from germline, CDR1 is GTSNPN and CDR2 is SVGIG (reference sequence). This CDR3 is built from 13 residues.